The 2 T cell receptor beta chains presented below share a single source sample, sequenced in a study of cytomegalovirus exposure and HLA in healthy donors. Vbeta (60) and Jbeta (13) primers were used in the PCR. Sequencing used immunoSEQ multiplex PCR; TCRdb keeps in-frame clones, though not all of them. The table shows 130,000 to 150,000 clones, with 73% occurring only once. The specimen was PBMCs. The receptors were sampled from a human donor in good health.

The chain carries TRBV10-3 and TRBJ2-7; D is ambiguous. Trimming took 3 bases from V and 3 from J, leaving 6 bases between them. Looked up from germline, CDR1 is ENHRY and CDR2 is SYGVKD. CDR3 length: 12 amino acids. CDR3 bases: TGTGCCATCAGTGAAAACAGCTACGAGCAGTACTTC. Protein sequence: CAISENSYEQYF.

The chain combines TRBV2 with TRBJ2-3; 12 nucleotides match TRBD2. This CDR3 has 14 residues. Germline V CDR1 and CDR2: SNHLY, FYNNEI. Trimming at V came to 6 bases and at J to 6 bases, leaving 4 bases not matched to a gene. CDR3 sequence: CASRRTSGADTQYF. CDR3 nucleotide sequence: TGTGCCAGCAGAAGGACTAGCGGGGCGGATACGCAGTATTTT.